Listed below are T cell receptor beta chains from one sample, sequenced in a study of blood T cell repertoires in COVID-19. Repertoires were generated with immunoSEQ multiplex PCR, while TCRdb's copy carries only in-frame clones and drops some. The table records about 67,000 clones, roughly 85% of them present only once. Sequenced sample: peripheral blood. All receptors derive from a woman aged 80 or older with acute or convalescent COVID-19. CDR3s include the opening cysteine and the closing phenylalanine or tryptophan. D genes are given only for firm matches. Where a row states a size, it is once, few, many or the class of an expanded clone; other rows omit it.

DNA | CDR3 | J | D | V | size
TGCGCCAGCAGCCTCGGACAGGGCTACAGTAATGAGCAGTTCTTC | CASSLGQGYSNEQFF | TRBJ2-1 | TRBD1 | TRBV4-3 | .
TGTGCCAGCTCACCACCCAACTTCCAAGAGACCCAGTACTTC | CASSPPNFQETQYF | TRBJ2-5 | . | TRBV18 | .
TGTGCCAGCAGAGGCGTGGGGCCTAATGAAGCTTTCTTT | CASRGVGPNEAFF | TRBJ1-1 | . | TRBV6-5 | .
TGTGCCAGCAGTGATGTCAGGGGGTCCTACAATGAGCAGTTCTTC | CASSDVRGSYNEQFF | TRBJ2-1 | TRBD1 | TRBV6-1 | .
TGTGCCAGCAGCCGAAGGACAGGGGGCCCGGACACTGAAGCTTTCTTT | CASSRRTGGPDTEAFF | TRBJ1-1 | TRBD1 | TRBV3-1/TRBV3-2 | .
TGCAGCGTTGGACCGAGACAGGCGAACACTGAAGCTTTCTTT | CSVGPRQANTEAFF | TRBJ1-1 | . | TRBV29-1 | once
TGCGCCAGCACTTGGGCGGCAGGGTCCAATGAGCAGTTCTTC | CASTWAAGSNEQFF | TRBJ2-1 | . | TRBV5-1 | .
TGCGCCAGCAAAGTGGACAGTCGAGCATGGTCCCAAGAGACCCAGTACTTC | CASKVDSRAWSQETQYF | TRBJ2-5 | . | TRBV5-1 | .
TGTGCCAGCAGCTCCTCTCCCCCGGCCTACGAGCAGTACTTC | CASSSSPPAYEQYF | TRBJ2-7 | . | TRBV7-2 | few
TGCGCCAGCAGCTTCGGGGTCGCGAACACCGGGGAGCTGTTTTTT | CASSFGVANTGELFF | TRBJ2-2 | . | TRBV5-1 | once
TGTGCCACCAGTGATCCCCGGGACAGGGGGCGTGGTGGGGGCCGCACAGATACGCAGTATTTT | CATSDPRDRGRGGGRTDTQYF | TRBJ2-3 | TRBD1 | TRBV24-1 | once
TGTGCCAGCAGCTCTTTTAAGCCGGAGACTGAAGCTTTCTTT | CASSSFKPETEAFF | TRBJ1-1 | . | TRBV7-9 | .
TGCAGCGTTTCTATGGGGACAGGCAGAGAGCCCCAGCATTTT | CSVSMGTGREPQHF | TRBJ1-5 | TRBD1 | TRBV29-1 | .
TGTGCCAGCAGCCCGACAGGTTTGGTGAACACTGAAGCTTTCTTT | CASSPTGLVNTEAFF | TRBJ1-1 | . | TRBV2 | few
TGTGCCAGCAGCTTTCCGAACCCGTCCCAACTCTCTGGAAACACCATATATTTT | CASSFPNPSQLSGNTIYF | TRBJ1-3 | . | TRBV5-8 | .
TGTGCCAGCAGTGTAGCCGGGACAGGGAAACTCTTGGCTAGTGAGCAGTTCTTC | CASSVAGTGKLLASEQFF | TRBJ2-1 | TRBD1 | TRBV27 | few
TGTGCCAGTAGTATTCGCGCGGCAGAGTTTAATCAGCCCCAGCATTTT | CASSIRAAEFNQPQHF | TRBJ1-5 | . | TRBV19 | .
TGTGCCAGTAGGAGCGGGAGGTTCACCGGGGAGCTGTTTTTT | CASRSGRFTGELFF | TRBJ2-2 | TRBD2 | TRBV19 | .
TGTGCCAGTAGTCCTCCTGGGGCCAGGGGGCAGGGCTACACCTTC | CASSPPGARGQGYTF | TRBJ1-2 | TRBD1 | TRBV19 | .
TGTGCCAGCAGTTTCGGAGGGGCCACTAATGAAAAACTGTTTTTT | CASSFGGATNEKLFF | TRBJ1-4 | . | TRBV28 | .
TGTGCCAGCAGTGAAACAGGGCCGATCTACGAGCAGTACTTC | CASSETGPIYEQYF | TRBJ2-7 | . | TRBV6-1 | once
TGTGCCGGCAACTCCTGGCGGGGGCCCCTCGATGAGCAGTTCTTC | CAGNSWRGPLDEQFF | TRBJ2-1 | . | TRBV28 | once
TGCGCCAGCAGCTTGGATGGCTCGACGCAGACAGCTTGGGCCGGGGAGCTGTTTTTT | CASSLDGSTQTAWAGELFF | TRBJ2-2 | . | TRBV5-1 | .
TGCGCCAGCAGCCCCGGTGGCGGGAGGGCCGAAAACATTCAGTACTTC | CASSPGGGRAENIQYF | TRBJ2-4 | TRBD2 | TRBV5-1 | .
TGTGCCAGCAGTCCAGCGGGGGGCCCCGAGCAGTACTTC | CASSPAGGPEQYF | TRBJ2-7 | TRBD2 | TRBV7-2 | .